This T cell receptor (beta chain) comes out of a study of blood T cell repertoires in COVID-19. CDR1 is MRHNA, CDR2 SNTAGT, per germline. CDR3 length equals 14 residues. V dropped 2 bases and J dropped 3 bases, with 7 bases sitting between them. Produced via immunoSEQ multiplex PCR; TCRdb's table is partial and in-frame only. The sample has 250,000 or so clones, roughly 80% seen once. V gene TRBV6-4 combines with J gene TRBJ2-2; no definite D call. The sample was PBMCs or T cells enriched from blood (not recorded which). The receptor was derived from a woman aged 40 to 55 who had been exposed to COVID-19. The CDR3 DNA reads as TGTGCCAGCAGTGACCGTAGATACACCGGGGAGCTGTTTTTT. It yields the protein CASSDRRYTGELFF.